This record covers a single T cell receptor (beta chain). The data derive from a study of blood T cell repertoires in COVID-19. Across the whole study: Collection of acute and convalescent COVID-19 samples took place in the United States, Italy and Spain.

Per the germline V gene, CDR1 is MNHEY and CDR2 is SVGEGT. The CDR3 consists of 16 residues. With 2 bases clipped from V and 3 bases from J, the junction kept 6 bases outside the gene matches. Per the study methods: Nucleated cell counts were estimated from reference gene primer amplification. The data were produced by immunoSEQ multiplex PCR, yet TCRdb's version contains in-frame clones alone and is incomplete. That table supplies the V and J calls and clone size; D and trimming were determined from the DNA. The table has more than 90,000 clones, 85% seen once. Source material: peripheral blood. The V call is TRBV6-2 or TRBV6-3, the J call TRBJ2-3, with TRBD1 matching 9 bases. The receptor comes from a woman aged 70 to 79 with active or convalescent COVID-19. CDR3 region: CASSYGQGRKTDTQYF. The CDR3 nucleotides read TGTGCCAGCAGTTACGGACAGGGGAGGAAGACAGATACGCAGTATTTT.